This T cell receptor beta chain was observed in a study of shared clonotypes between healthy human individuals. Study-wide results and caveats: Relative to memory subsets, naive subsets generally showed larger estimated richness. The rarefaction results pointed to incomplete sorted-subset sequencing despite large depth.

This clone occurred a few times. Its cognate antigen is unknown. A junction end diverges from the germline sequence, so it may reflect a read error. Sequencing used immunoSEQ multiplex PCR; TCRdb keeps in-frame clones, though not all of them. The repertoire holds hundreds of thousands of clones, with roughly 72% as singletons. The CDR3 covers 11 residues. CDR1 and CDR2 from the germline V gene are KGHSH and LQKENI. The sequence derives from a woman in her 30s in good health. Material for sequencing was memory CD4+ T cells sorted from blood. This sample's subset: CD45RA-negative fraction. V usage is TRBV18 and J usage is TRBJ2-1; the D gene is possibly TRBD1 (5 bases). The CDR3 DNA is TGTGCCAGCTCACCGACAGAGCAGTTGATCTTC. It specifies CASSPTEQLIF.